Detailed here is one T cell receptor (beta chain). The antigen is not known. These data are taken from a study of vaccination effects on CD4 cells after COVID-19. Study summary: Post-vaccine specimens arrived a median 72 days past the second dose. Whole-study results and caveats: Researchers reported few convalescent patients and no early post-infection timepoints in the study.

The culture ran for approximately 10 days before CD4+ T cells were isolated. The individual was infected with SARS-CoV-2 between March and December 2020, as confirmed by PCR. Subjects were given two BNT162b2 or mRNA-1273 vaccine doses. Data came from immunoSEQ multiplex PCR; TCRdb stores just in-frame clones and leaves some out. The sample yields about 50,000 clones, over 60% seen once. The receptor was derived from a human donor who had a prior SARS-CoV-2 infection. Source: CD4+ T cells from PBMCs cultured without peptide, taken after COVID-19 vaccination.

The CDR3 loop reads CASRVNGDSPLHF. CDR3 sequence (DNA): TGCGCCAGCAGAGTAAACGGGGATTCACCCCTCCACTTT. The J gene is TRBJ1-6, the V gene TRBV5-1; D remains ambiguous. This CDR3 is built from 13 residues. Germline V CDR1 and CDR2: SGHRS, YFSETQ. V dropped 5 bases and J dropped 8 bases, with 11 bases sitting between them.